One sample yielded the 8 T cell receptor beta chains listed below, sequenced in a study of shared clonotypes between healthy human individuals. CD45RO-negative, CCR7-positively selected cells formed the naive CD8 fraction, excluding terminally differentiated effector memory CD45RA+ cells. The data were produced by immunoSEQ multiplex PCR, yet TCRdb's version contains in-frame clones alone and is incomplete. The sample includes about 580,000 clones, nearly 98% seen only once; the top ten take 0.3%. Sequenced: naive CD8+ T cells sorted from blood. The source of these receptors is a man under 40 in good health.

This chain connects TRBV7-8 to TRBJ1-1; D is perhaps TRBD1 (5 bases). The CDR3 loop spans 15 amino acids. V was cut by 1 base and J by 4 bases, with 13 bases left in between. CDR1 and CDR2 from the germline V gene are SGHVS and FQNEAQ. The CDR3 sequence is CASSLGQGGTTEAFF. Here the CDR3 DNA reads TGTGCCAGCAGCTTAGGTCAGGGAGGGACCACTGAAGCTTTCTTT.

The rearrangement joins TRBV7-6 to TRBJ2-3; 9 nucleotides agree with TRBD2. Trimming cost V 2 bases and J 0 bases; bases outside gene matches: 12. The length of the CDR3 is 19 residues. Germline CDR1 SGHVS, CDR2 FNYEAQ. The CDR3 loop is CASSLYSLSGRLSTDTQYF. CDR3 in DNA: TGTGCCAGCAGCTTATACTCTCTAAGCGGGAGGTTAAGCACAGATACGCAGTATTTT.

The chain recombines TRBV9 with TRBJ2-1; D could derive from TRBD1 or TRBD2 (7 bases each). The CDR3 covers 17 residues. Trimming removed 4 bases from V and 4 bases from J, with 21 bases in between. Looked up from germline, CDR1 is SGDLS and CDR2 is YYNGEE. CDR3 sequence (DNA): TGTGCCAGCAGCCCAGGGGGGGCCCTATCGGAGTACAATGAGCAGTTCTTC. Amino acid sequence: CASSPGGALSEYNEQFF.

In its sample, this clone was seen once. V usage is TRBV28 and J usage is TRBJ2-4; D is unclear. The CDR3 runs to 13 residues. With 8 bases removed from V and 0 bases from J, the gap between germline ends came to 8 bases. Germline values: CDR1 MDHEN, CDR2 SYDVKM. The CDR3 spells CASLDLAKNIQYF. The DNA for the CDR3 is TGTGCCAGCCTAGACCTAGCCAAAAACATTCAGTACTTC.

This clone was seen a single time. J is TRBJ2-5 and V is TRBV7-9; TRBD1 agrees at 8 bases. J gave up 5 bases and V 3 bases, and 11 bases lay outside the gene matches. Per germline, CDR1 SEHNR and CDR2 FQNEAQ (reference sequence). There are 16 residues in the CDR3. Here the CDR3 DNA reads TGTGCCAGCAGCTTGCCCCTCGGACAGGGTGAGGAGACCCAGTACTTC. Translating it yields CASSLPLGQGEETQYF.

The chain carries TRBV7-9 and TRBJ1-4, with D unclear. V lost 5 bases to trimming and J lost 2 bases, with 21 bases between them. The V gene's germline CDR1 is SEHNR and CDR2 FQNEAQ (reference sequence). This CDR3 region has 18 residues. CDR3 DNA sequence: TGTGCCAGCAGCCCTACAGACGTGGGAGGAAGGACTAATGAAAAACTGTTTTTT. This sequence encodes CASSPTDVGGRTNEKLFF.

V is TRBV6-6 and J is TRBJ2-3; TRBD2 might be the D (5 bases). V was cut by 2 bases and J by 5 bases, with 5 bases left in between. Looked up from germline, CDR1 is MNHNY and CDR2 is SVGAGI (reference sequence). CDR3 length equals 12 residues. CDR3 sequence (DNA): TGTGCCAGCAGTTACCGGGGAGATACGCAGTATTTT. This encodes CASSYRGDTQYF.

CDR3 region: CATSDRSGANVLTF. Here the CDR3 DNA reads TGTGCCACCTCGGACAGATCTGGGGCCAACGTCCTGACTTTC. The V call is TRBV27, the J call TRBJ2-6; D might be TRBD1 (6 bases). CDR3 length equals 14 residues. The V end was cut by 10 bases, the J end by 1 base, with 11 bases between. The V gene's germline CDR1 is MNHEY and CDR2 SMNVEV (reference sequence).